This T cell receptor beta chain was documented in a study of technical replicates of blood from a handful of donors. The germline V gene has CDR1 LGHNA and CDR2 YNFKEQ. V was pared by 4 bases and J by 7 bases, with 7 bases of the junction left unmatched. The CDR3 runs 14 residues. Clones were sequenced by immunoSEQ multiplex PCR, and TCRdb holds only the in-frame ones, with some missing. Among tens of thousands of clones, 90% to 95% were seen once, and the ten largest hold approximately 0.41%. This TCR derives from a human donor in good health. Sequenced sample: T cells isolated from PBMCs. The chain has TRBV4-2 and TRBJ2-1; 7 bases fit TRBD2. The CDR3 nucleotides are TGTGCCAGCAGCCGAGACCCCGGGGGGAATGAGCAGTTCTTC. This gives the protein CASSRDPGGNEQFF.